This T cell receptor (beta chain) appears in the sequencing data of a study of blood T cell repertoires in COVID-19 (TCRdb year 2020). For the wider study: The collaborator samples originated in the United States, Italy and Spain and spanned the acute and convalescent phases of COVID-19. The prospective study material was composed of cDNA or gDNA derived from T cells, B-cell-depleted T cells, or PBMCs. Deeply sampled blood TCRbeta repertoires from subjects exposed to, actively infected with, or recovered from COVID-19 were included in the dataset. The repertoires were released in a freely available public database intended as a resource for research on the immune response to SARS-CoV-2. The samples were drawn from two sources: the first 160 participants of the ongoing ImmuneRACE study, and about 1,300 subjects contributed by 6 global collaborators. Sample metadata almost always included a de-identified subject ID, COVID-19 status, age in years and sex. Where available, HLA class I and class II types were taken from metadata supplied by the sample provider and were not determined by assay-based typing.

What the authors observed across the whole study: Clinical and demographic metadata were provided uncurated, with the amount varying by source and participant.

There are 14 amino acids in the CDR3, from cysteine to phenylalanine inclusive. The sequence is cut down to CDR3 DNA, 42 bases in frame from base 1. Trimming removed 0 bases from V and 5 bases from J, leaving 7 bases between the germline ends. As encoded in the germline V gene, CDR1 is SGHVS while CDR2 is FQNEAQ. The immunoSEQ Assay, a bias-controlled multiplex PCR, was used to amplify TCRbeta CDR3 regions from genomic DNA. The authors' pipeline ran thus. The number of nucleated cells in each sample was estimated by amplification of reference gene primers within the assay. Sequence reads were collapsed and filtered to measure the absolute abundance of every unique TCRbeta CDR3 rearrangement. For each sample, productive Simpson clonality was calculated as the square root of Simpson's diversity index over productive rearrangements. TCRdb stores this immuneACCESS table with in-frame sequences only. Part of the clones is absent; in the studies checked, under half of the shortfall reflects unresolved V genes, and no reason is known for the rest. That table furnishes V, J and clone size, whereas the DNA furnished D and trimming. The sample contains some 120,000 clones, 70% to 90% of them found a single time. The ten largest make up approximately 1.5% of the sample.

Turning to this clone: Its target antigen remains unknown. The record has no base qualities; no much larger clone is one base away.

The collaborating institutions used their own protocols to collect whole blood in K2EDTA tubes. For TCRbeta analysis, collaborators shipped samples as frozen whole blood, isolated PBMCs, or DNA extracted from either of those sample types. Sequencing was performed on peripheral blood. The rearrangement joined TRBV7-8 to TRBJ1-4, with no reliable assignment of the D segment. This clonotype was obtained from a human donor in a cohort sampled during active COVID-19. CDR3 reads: CASSLALVNEKLFF. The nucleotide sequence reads TGTGCCAGCAGCTTAGCGCTAGTCAATGAAAAACTGTTTTTT.